A single sample gave rise to the 6 T cell receptor beta chains below, sequenced in a study of blood T cell repertoires in COVID-19. This table comes from immunoSEQ multiplex PCR, and its TCRdb copy is limited to in-frame clones, with some not included. This table holds about 260,000 clones, 88% found once. The sequencing input was peripheral blood. The receptors were sampled from a woman aged 25 to 45 with COVID-19, enrolled during active disease.

This chain links TRBV30 with TRBJ1-3; TRBD1 aligns across 10 bases. The CDR3 runs to 13 residues. The ends lost 5 bases at V and 3 bases at J; junction bases unmatched: 1. Looked up from germline, CDR1 is GTSNPN and CDR2 is SVGIG (reference sequence). The CDR3 sequence: CAWDRGLGNTIYF. CDR3 nucleotides: TGTGCCTGGGACAGGGGGCTTGGAAACACCATATATTTT. Supplemented by reference TRBV30 and TRBJ1-3, the full variable domain reads SQTIHQWPATLVQPVGSPLSLECTVEGTSNPNLYWYRQAAGRGLQLLFYSVGIGQISSEVPQNLSASRPQDRQFILSSKKLLLSDSGFYLCAWDRGLGNTIYFGEGSWLTVV.

This clone appeared once. The chain recombines TRBV19 with TRBJ1-6; D unresolved. CDR1 is LNHDA and CDR2 is SQIVND in the germline V gene (reference sequence). V lost 6 bases to trimming and J lost 0 bases, with 18 bases between them. The CDR3 runs 18 residues. The CDR3 DNA follows: TGTGCCAGTAGGAACCGAGGCTTACCAAGCTCCTATAATTCACCCCTCCACTTT. Its protein is CASRNRGLPSSYNSPLHF.

V usage is TRBV28 and J usage is TRBJ1-4, with D possibly being TRBD1 (6 bases). Germline assignment: CDR1 MDHEN and CDR2 SYDVKM. V was cut by 9 bases and J by 4 bases, with 12 bases left in between. The CDR3 contains 13 residues. CDR3 loop: CASMVQGNEKLFF. CDR3 nucleotide sequence: TGTGCCAGTATGGTACAGGGTAATGAAAAACTGTTTTTT.

This clone appeared a few times. The chain combines TRBV19 with TRBJ1-1; D remains ambiguous. Germline CDR1 is LNHDA and CDR2 is SQIVND (reference sequence). The CDR3 has 12 residues. V lost 7 bases and J lost 2, with 8 bases in between. The CDR3 reads CASTTLNTEAFF. CDR3 DNA sequence: TGTGCCAGTACCACTCTTAACACTGAAGCTTTCTTT. Variable domain in full (rest from reference TRBV19 and TRBJ1-1): DGGITQSPKYLFRKEGQNVTLSCEQNLNHDAMYWYRQDPGQGLRLIYYSQIVNDFQKGDIAEGYSVSREKKESFPLTVTSAQKNPTAFYLCASTTLNTEAFFGQGTRLTVV.

The J gene is TRBJ1-2, the V gene TRBV28; 7 bases fit TRBD1. The germline gives CDR1 MDHEN, CDR2 SYDVKM. The CDR3 has 15 amino acids. The ends lost 5 bases at V and 7 bases at J; junction bases unmatched: 13. DNA of the CDR3: TGTGCCAGCAGTCCCCACGAGACAGGGAAGTTTGGCTACACCTTC. Translating it yields CASSPHETGKFGYTF.

This clone was counted once. V gene TRBV5-4 combines with J gene TRBJ2-1, with TRBD2 identical over 9 bases. V trimming: 3 bases; J trimming: 4 bases; junction bases outside the gene matches: 2. CDR1 and CDR2 (germline): SGHNT, YYREEE (reference sequence). This CDR3 spans 14 amino acids. The CDR3 DNA reads as TGTGCCAGCAGCTATAGCGGGAGTTACAATGAGCAGTTCTTC. Protein: CASSYSGSYNEQFF.